These 29 T cell receptor beta chains were sequenced from one sample in a study of OX40 agonist ivuxolimab in advanced cancers. Generated by immunoSEQ multiplex PCR, the TCRdb table keeps only in-frame clones and is missing some. The sample holds approximately 91,000 clones, around nine tenths seen once. The sample was CD4+ or CD8+ T cells sorted from blood, taken in a trial of the OX40 agonist ivuxolimab. These receptors came from an adult with an advanced solid tumor such as melanoma, head and neck, liver or kidney cancer.

The V call is TRBV6-5, the J call TRBJ1-1, with 9 bases fitting TRBD1. With 2 bases clipped from V and 2 bases from J, the junction kept 3 bases outside the gene matches. Germline V gives CDR1 MNHEY, CDR2 SVGAGI. The CDR3 has 15 amino acids. CDR3 in amino acids: CASSYPDRGNTEAFF. Written as DNA, the CDR3 is TGTGCCAGCAGTTACCCGGACAGGGGCAACACTGAAGCTTTCTTT.

The chain joins TRBV7-3 to TRBJ2-7, with 8 bases fitting TRBD1. CDR3 size: 13 residues. With 5 bases clipped from V and 6 bases from J, the junction kept 6 bases outside the gene matches. The germline V gene has CDR1 SGHTA and CDR2 FQGTGA. The CDR3 region has the DNA TGTGCCAGCAGCATGGACAGGGCCTCCGAGCAGTACTTC. Amino acids: CASSMDRASEQYF. The whole variable domain, filled in from reference TRBV7-3 and TRBJ2-7, reads GAGVSQTPSNKVTEKGKYVELRCDPISGHTALYWYRQSLGQGPEFLIYFQGTGAADDSGLPNDRFFAVRPEGSVSTLKIQRTERGDSAVYLCASSMDRASEQYFGPGTRLTVT.

The rearrangement links TRBV7-2 to TRBJ1-3; D might be TRBD1 (6 bases). V was cut by 2 bases and J by 3 bases, with 11 bases left in between. The CDR3 runs 15 residues. Germline CDR1 SGHTA, CDR2 FQGNSA. CDR3 DNA sequence: TGTGCCAGCAGCTTAACGACAGGTTATGGAAACACCATATATTTT. Protein product: CASSLTTGYGNTIYF.

This chain connects TRBV9 to TRBJ2-7; 9 nucleotides line up with TRBD1. Germline V CDR1 and CDR2: SGDLS, YYNGEE. V shed 0 bases and J 3 bases; nucleotides not matched to a gene: 10. The CDR3 runs 17 residues. DNA for the CDR3: TGTGCCAGCAGCGTAGCCGATTCCGGGACAGGGAGCTACGAGCAGTACTTC. Its translation: CASSVADSGTGSYEQYF.

This clone was detected only once. This chain uses TRBV5-1 with TRBJ1-4; TRBD1 matches at 9 bases. Germline V gene lookup returns CDR1 SGHRS and CDR2 YFSETQ. V lost 0 bases to trimming and J lost 8 bases; unmatched junction nucleotides: 2. The CDR3 runs to 14 residues. The CDR3 region has the DNA TGCGCCAGCAGCTTGGGACAGGGGGAAGAAAAACTGTTTTTT. It yields the protein CASSLGQGEEKLFF. The full variable domain, its missing parts supplied by reference TRBV5-1 and TRBJ1-4, is KAGVTQTPRYLIKTRGQQVTLSCSPISGHRSVSWYQQTPGQGLQFLFEYFSETQRNKGNFPGRFSGRQFSNSRSEMNVSTLELGDSALYLCASSLGQGEEKLFFGSGTQLSVL.

The gene calls are TRBV15 and TRBJ1-2; D gene ambiguous. The germline V gene encodes CDR1 LNHNV and CDR2 YYDKDF (reference sequence). The V end lost 1 base, the J end lost 2 bases, and 14 bases lay between the germline ends. The length of the CDR3 is 16 residues. CDR3 sequence: CATSRGVRGLNYGYTF. As DNA, the CDR3 is TGTGCCACCAGCAGAGGGGTGCGAGGGCTAAACTATGGCTACACCTTC.

The gene calls are TRBV9 and TRBJ2-6; possible D gene TRBD2, 6 bases. V was trimmed by 4 bases and J by 0 bases, leaving 14 bases between them. The CDR3 sequence is 17 residues long. The germline V gene has CDR1 SGDLS and CDR2 YYNGEE. CDR3 protein: CASSSGLTASGANVLTF. CDR3 nucleotides: TGTGCCAGCAGCTCGGGACTCACTGCCTCTGGGGCCAACGTCCTGACTTTC.

This rearrangement joins TRBV19 to TRBJ2-1; the match to TRBD1 covers 7 bases. The germline V gene encodes CDR1 LNHDA and CDR2 SQIVND (reference sequence). V lost 5 bases and J lost 8; bases outside the gene matches: 12. CDR3 length: 15 amino acids. In DNA form, the CDR3 reads TGTGCCAGTAGTGTTCACAGGGGCCCCCTCGATGAGCAGTTCTTC. This encodes CASSVHRGPLDEQFF.

The V gene is TRBV7-3, the J gene TRBJ1-1, with D hard to call. Germline CDR1 is SGHTA and CDR2 is FQGTGA. The CDR3 has 13 amino acids. Deletions cut 5 bases from V and 2 bases from J, with 9 bases between. The CDR3 region has the DNA TGTGCCAGCAGCCCATCAGGCAACACTGAAGCTTTCTTT. Translating gives CASSPSGNTEAFF.

The rearrangement links TRBV10-3 to TRBJ2-1, with 8 bases lining up with TRBD2. CDR1 and CDR2 (germline): ENHRY, SYGVKD. With 10 bases clipped from V and 5 bases from J, the junction kept 10 bases outside the gene matches. The CDR3 spans 14 residues. CDR3 in amino acids: CATGTSGGDNEQFF. CDR3 in DNA: TGTGCCACTGGGACTAGTGGGGGGGACAATGAGCAGTTCTTC.

At least ten counts were recorded for this clone. The chain has TRBV6-5 and TRBJ1-5; unclear D gene. The CDR3 has 14 amino acids. CDR1 is MNHEY and CDR2 is SVGAGI in the germline V gene. Trimming stripped 6 bases from V and 7 bases from J, with 16 bases between. CDR3 bases: TGTGCCAGCAGCCCCGGCTTTGTCGAACAGCCCCAGCATTTT. As protein: CASSPGFVEQPQHF.

The rearrangement uses TRBV9 and TRBJ2-3, with D uncertain. The CDR3 has 15 amino acids. V lost 1 base, J lost 4 bases, and 13 bases lay in between. Germline loops: CDR1 SGDLS, CDR2 YYNGEE. The chain's CDR3 is CASSVWGRHSDTQYF. CDR3 bases: TGTGCCAGCAGCGTATGGGGTCGCCATTCAGATACGCAGTATTTT.

V is TRBV28 and J is TRBJ2-6; D remains unclear. CDR1 is MDHEN, CDR2 SYDVKM, per germline. This CDR3 region has 16 residues. V was pared by 5 bases and J by 1 base, with 12 bases between. The CDR3 spells CASSGTSQSGANVLTF. The CDR3, as DNA: TGTGCCAGCAGTGGTACATCTCAGTCTGGGGCCAACGTCCTGACTTTC.

The V call is TRBV18, the J call TRBJ1-5, with D unresolved. This CDR3 is 15 amino acids long. The V end was cut by 1 base, the J end by 4 bases, with 11 bases between. Germline V gene lookup returns CDR1 KGHSH and CDR2 LQKENI. Here the CDR3 DNA reads TGTGCCAGCTCACCACAATCCAATAGAAATCAGCCCCAGCATTTT. This codes for CASSPQSNRNQPQHF.

This clone was seen once. This chain uses TRBV4-1 with TRBJ2-7; D not resolved. The CDR3 runs to 17 residues. V shed 0 bases and J shed 3 bases, with 18 bases lying between them. Germline CDR1 and CDR2: MGHRA and YSYEKL. The CDR3 nucleotides are TGCGCCAGCAGCCAAGATGTGGGGAAAAAGGGTAGCTACGAGCAGTACTTC. It specifies CASSQDVGKKGSYEQYF.

The V call is TRBV7-2, the J call TRBJ1-1, with D uncertain. The CDR3 is 14 amino acids. Germline V CDR1 and CDR2: SGHTA, FQGNSA. V was cut by 0 bases and J by 9 bases, with 14 bases left in between. CDR3 region: CASSLAAAPRKAFF. CDR3 coding DNA: TGTGCCAGCAGCTTAGCAGCGGCCCCCAGGAAAGCTTTCTTT. Full variable domain (remainder filled in from reference TRBV7-2 and TRBJ1-1): GAGVSQSPSNKVTEKGKDVELRCDPISGHTALYWYRQSLGQGLEFLIYFQGNSAPDKSGLPSDRFSAERTGGSVSTLTIQRTQQEDSAVYLCASSLAAAPRKAFFGQGTRLTVV.

This sequence joins TRBV7-9 and TRBJ2-3; 7 positions agree with TRBD2. V was pared by 2 bases and J by 5 bases, with 7 bases of the junction left unmatched. The CDR3 consists of 15 residues. The germline V gene encodes CDR1 SEHNR and CDR2 FQNEAQ (reference sequence). The CDR3: CASSLLDSGGDTQYF. The CDR3 DNA sequence: TGTGCCAGCAGCTTATTGGATTCGGGAGGAGATACGCAGTATTTT.

This sequence joins TRBV7-9 and TRBJ1-1, with a possible D match to TRBD1 (5 bases). The CDR3 extends over 15 amino acids. V lost 1 base and J lost 5, with 14 bases in between. In germline, CDR1 is SEHNR, CDR2 FQNEAQ (reference sequence). In DNA, the CDR3 is TGTGCCAGCAGCTTAGAGGACGGGGGAAGGACTGAAGCTTTCTTT. Amino acid sequence: CASSLEDGGRTEAFF.

This clone appeared a few times. The gene calls are TRBV15 and TRBJ1-5; 10 bases align to TRBD1. J was trimmed by 6 bases and V by 4 bases; bases with no gene match: 6. The CDR3 is 15 amino acids. Germline assignment: CDR1 LNHNV and CDR2 YYDKDF (reference sequence). CDR3 amino acids: CATSTGTGDGQPQHF. The CDR3 DNA reads TGTGCCACCAGCACGGGGACAGGGGATGGTCAGCCCCAGCATTTT.

The J gene is TRBJ1-3, the V gene TRBV7-9; D ambiguous. Trimming took off 5 bases at V and 0 bases at J, with 14 bases between the two ends. This CDR3 contains 16 residues. The germline V gene encodes CDR1 SEHNR and CDR2 FQNEAQ (reference sequence). DNA for the CDR3: TGTGCCAGCAGCCCCAATGCGGGTAGCTCTGGAAACACCATATATTTT. Residues: CASSPNAGSSGNTIYF.

The chain couples TRBV6-5 to TRBJ1-2; a weak D match, TRBD1 (5 bases). This CDR3 has 13 amino acids. Germline lookup yields CDR1 MNHEY and CDR2 SVGAGI. Trimming removed 9 bases from V and 4 bases from J, with 15 bases in between. The CDR3 region is CASRIGGAYGYTF. Written as DNA, the CDR3 is TGTGCCAGTCGTATTGGAGGGGCCTATGGCTACACCTTC.

This chain connects TRBV5-6 to TRBJ1-4, with TRBD1 matching 9 bases. CDR3 length: 16 residues. Germline CDR1 and CDR2: SGHDT and YYEEEE. V lost 3 bases and J lost 6; bases outside the gene matches: 9. This CDR3 reads CASSSIQGAGYEKLFF. The DNA of the CDR3 is TGTGCCAGCAGCTCGATACAGGGGGCAGGGTATGAAAAACTGTTTTTT.

The rearrangement joins TRBV6-5 to TRBJ2-1; D is ambiguous. The V gene's germline CDR1 is MNHEY and CDR2 SVGAGI. V was cut by 5 bases and J by 7 bases, with 6 bases left in between. CDR3 length equals 11 residues. The CDR3 DNA is TGTGCCAGCAGTGAAGCTAATGAGCAGTTCTTC. Protein: CASSEANEQFF.

The table lists this clone with a count of one. V usage is TRBV7-2 and J usage is TRBJ1-5; 7 positions match TRBD1. This CDR3 comprises 15 residues. V was pared by 4 bases and J by 0 bases, with 3 bases of the junction left unmatched. Looked up from germline, CDR1 is SGHTA and CDR2 is FQGNSA. This chain's CDR3 is CASSSTGVSNQPQHF. The CDR3 DNA reads as TGTGCCAGCAGCTCTACAGGGGTTAGCAATCAGCCCCAGCATTTT.

The chain has TRBV6-1 and TRBJ1-6; D ambiguous. CDR1 MNHNS and CDR2 SASEGT come from the germline V gene. The V gene lost 0 bases and the J gene lost 7 bases, with 7 bases spanning the gap. CDR3 length equals 14 residues. CDR3 amino acids: CASSEAWANSPLHF. The CDR3 bases are TGTGCCAGCAGTGAAGCATGGGCGAATTCACCCCTCCACTTT.

This chain connects TRBV28 to TRBJ1-2; 7 nucleotides agree with TRBD1. The CDR3 is made up of 13 amino acids. Germline V gives CDR1 MDHEN, CDR2 SYDVKM. Trimming took 5 bases from V and 4 from J; bases not matched to a gene: 4. The CDR3 DNA follows: TGTGCCAGCAGTCCGACAGGGATCTATGGCTACACCTTC. Its translation is CASSPTGIYGYTF.

V is TRBV6-1 and J is TRBJ2-5; D may correspond to TRBD1 or TRBD2 (6 bases each). Looked up from germline, CDR1 is MNHNS and CDR2 is SASEGT. Trimming stripped 9 bases from V and 5 bases from J, with 13 bases between. The CDR3 runs 12 residues. The CDR3 is CASRGGGETQYF. The CDR3 DNA reads TGTGCCAGTCGTGGAGGGGGGGAGACCCAGTACTTC.

The J gene is TRBJ1-1, the V gene TRBV7-2; tentatively, D is TRBD1 (6 bases). CDR1 and CDR2 from the germline V gene are SGHTA and FQGNSA. V was cut by 3 bases and J by 0 bases, with 8 bases left in between. This CDR3 spans 14 amino acids. The CDR3 loop is CASSFTGLNTEAFF. The CDR3 nucleotides are TGTGCCAGCAGCTTCACAGGGTTGAACACTGAAGCTTTCTTT. The variable domain in full, completed from reference TRBV7-2 and TRBJ1-1, reads GAGVSQSPSNKVTEKGKDVELRCDPISGHTALYWYRQSLGQGLEFLIYFQGNSAPDKSGLPSDRFSAERTGGSVSTLTIQRTQQEDSAVYLCASSFTGLNTEAFFGQGTRLTVV.

The table lists this clone with a few counts. This chain uses TRBV18 with TRBJ2-5; 7 bases match TRBD2. CDR3 size: 14 residues. J was trimmed by 4 bases and V by 3 bases; bases with no gene match: 5. CDR1 and CDR2 from the germline V gene are KGHSH and LQKENI. The CDR3 DNA reads TGTGCCAGCTCACCTGCAACGGGAGGAGAGACCCAGTACTTC. Encoded protein: CASSPATGGETQYF.